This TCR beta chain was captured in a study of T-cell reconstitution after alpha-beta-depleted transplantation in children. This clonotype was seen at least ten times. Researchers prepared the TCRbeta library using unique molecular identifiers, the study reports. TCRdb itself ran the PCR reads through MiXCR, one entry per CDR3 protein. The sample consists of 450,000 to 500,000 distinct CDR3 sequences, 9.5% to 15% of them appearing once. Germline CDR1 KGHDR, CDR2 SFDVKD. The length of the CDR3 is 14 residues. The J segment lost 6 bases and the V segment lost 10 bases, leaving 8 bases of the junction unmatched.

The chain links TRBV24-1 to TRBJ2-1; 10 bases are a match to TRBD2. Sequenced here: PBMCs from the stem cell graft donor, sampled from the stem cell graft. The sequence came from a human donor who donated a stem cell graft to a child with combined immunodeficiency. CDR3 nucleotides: TGTGCCACTACTTCTAGCGGGAGTGTCAATGAGCAGTTCTTC. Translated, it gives CATTSSGSVNEQFF.